A selection of T cell receptor beta chains follows, all from one sample in a study of blood T cell repertoires in COVID-19. Generated by immunoSEQ multiplex PCR, the TCRdb table keeps only in-frame clones and is missing some. The sample consists of 110,000 to 150,000 clones, 75% to 85% of them appearing once. The sequenced sample consisted of peripheral blood. These receptors all stem from a woman in her seventies with COVID-19, enrolled during active disease. Each CDR3 is given with its conserved first and last residue. A D gene is named only where the DNA matches it firmly. Only part of the rows carry a size: once, few, many, or a class if the clone is expanded.

v_call: TRBV27
d_call: TRBD1
clone_size: .
j_call: TRBJ2-7
cdr3_nt: TGTGCCAGCAGTTTGGACAGGCTAAGCTACGAGCAGTACTTC
cdr3_aa: CASSLDRLSYEQYF

v_call: TRBV19
d_call: TRBD1
clone_size: .
j_call: TRBJ2-1
cdr3_nt: TGTGCCAGTAGTATCAGGACAGGGGGTACTGAGCAGTTCTTC
cdr3_aa: CASSIRTGGTEQFF

v_call: TRBV29-1
d_call: .
clone_size: .
j_call: TRBJ2-1
cdr3_nt: TGCAGCGTTGAAGGGGTTGGGGCAGGTGAGCAGTTCTTC
cdr3_aa: CSVEGVGAGEQFF

v_call: TRBV28
d_call: .
clone_size: once
j_call: TRBJ1-2
cdr3_nt: TGTGCCAGCAGTTTGGGCAGGGAGGCTGGCTACACCTTC
cdr3_aa: CASSLGREAGYTF

v_call: TRBV11-2
d_call: .
clone_size: .
j_call: TRBJ1-1
cdr3_nt: TGTGCCAGCAGCTTCGGATCATGGGGGCCCGAAGACACTGAAGCTTTCTTT
cdr3_aa: CASSFGSWGPEDTEAFF

v_call: TRBV6-2/TRBV6-3
d_call: TRBD1
clone_size: .
j_call: TRBJ2-2
cdr3_nt: TGTGCCAGCAGCGAGGACAGGGGAGTTCGCACCGGGGAGCTGTTTTTT
cdr3_aa: CASSEDRGVRTGELFF

v_call: TRBV29-1
d_call: TRBD1
clone_size: .
j_call: TRBJ1-2
cdr3_nt: TGCAGCGTTGACCCGGATTTGACAGGGTATGGCTACACCTTC
cdr3_aa: CSVDPDLTGYGYTF

v_call: TRBV3-1/TRBV3-2
d_call: .
clone_size: .
j_call: TRBJ2-1
cdr3_nt: TGTGCCAGCAGCCAAGTAGGCGGTAGCCTCCGGCCGGATGAGCAGTTCTTC
cdr3_aa: CASSQVGGSLRPDEQFF

v_call: TRBV6-5
d_call: TRBD1
clone_size: .
j_call: TRBJ2-1
cdr3_nt: TGTGCCAGTAACAGGGGGTCCTACAATGAGCAGTTCTTC
cdr3_aa: CASNRGSYNEQFF

v_call: TRBV7-2
d_call: .
clone_size: .
j_call: TRBJ2-1
cdr3_nt: TGTGCCAGCAGCTTAAATACTTTCCTTTACAATGAGCAGTTCTTC
cdr3_aa: CASSLNTFLYNEQFF

v_call: TRBV6-2/TRBV6-3
d_call: TRBD1
clone_size: .
j_call: TRBJ1-6
cdr3_nt: TGTGCCAGCAGTTACTCGGGGACAGGGGGTATTAATTCACCCCTCCACTTT
cdr3_aa: CASSYSGTGGINSPLHF

v_call: TRBV2
d_call: TRBD1
clone_size: .
j_call: TRBJ1-3
cdr3_nt: TGTGCCAGCAGTCTAGGGACAGGCGTTGGAAACACCATATATTTT
cdr3_aa: CASSLGTGVGNTIYF

v_call: TRBV5-6
d_call: .
clone_size: .
j_call: TRBJ1-1
cdr3_nt: TGTGCCAGCAGCTGGGGTCGGGAAGCTGAAGCTTTCTTT
cdr3_aa: CASSWGREAEAFF

v_call: TRBV5-1
d_call: .
clone_size: .
j_call: TRBJ1-4
cdr3_nt: TGCGCCAGCAGCTTGGTCGGCGGGGGAGAAAAACTGTTTTTT
cdr3_aa: CASSLVGGGEKLFF

v_call: TRBV27
d_call: .
clone_size: .
j_call: TRBJ1-4
cdr3_nt: TGTGCCAGCAGTGCTTTGGGCGAAAGACTGTTTTTT
cdr3_aa: CASSALGERLFF

v_call: TRBV6-1
d_call: TRBD1
clone_size: .
j_call: TRBJ1-2
cdr3_nt: TGTGCCAGCAGTGAATCCCGATTCGGGACAGGGGGTGCCTACACCTTC
cdr3_aa: CASSESRFGTGGAYTF

v_call: TRBV5-1
d_call: TRBD1
clone_size: .
j_call: TRBJ1-2
cdr3_nt: TGCGCCAGCAGCTCCCGGGACAGGGCCCCCTATGGCTACACCTTC
cdr3_aa: CASSSRDRAPYGYTF

v_call: TRBV7-2
d_call: TRBD2
clone_size: many
j_call: TRBJ2-1
cdr3_nt: TGTGCCAGCAGCCTAATGGGGGGGGCCTACAATGAGCAGTTCTTC
cdr3_aa: CASSLMGGAYNEQFF

v_call: TRBV30
d_call: .
clone_size: .
j_call: TRBJ1-5
cdr3_nt: TGTGCCTGGAGTATCGGGGTGGATCAGCCCCAGCATTTT
cdr3_aa: CAWSIGVDQPQHF

v_call: TRBV5-5
d_call: .
clone_size: .
j_call: TRBJ2-1
cdr3_nt: TGTGCCAGCAGCTTGGCTAGTGGCGGGGTAAGCTCCTACAATGAGCAGTTCTTC
cdr3_aa: CASSLASGGVSSYNEQFF

v_call: TRBV7-8
d_call: .
clone_size: .
j_call: TRBJ1-5
cdr3_nt: TGTGCCAGCAGCTTCCAGGGCCTATATCAGCCCCAGCATTTT
cdr3_aa: CASSFQGLYQPQHF

v_call: TRBV30
d_call: .
clone_size: .
j_call: TRBJ2-3
cdr3_nt: TGTGCCTGGAGTGTACTGGGGCTCACAGATACGCAGTATTTT
cdr3_aa: CAWSVLGLTDTQYF

v_call: TRBV14
d_call: TRBD1
clone_size: .
j_call: TRBJ2-7
cdr3_nt: TGTGCCAGCAGCCAAGATGATCGGACAGGGGTACGGAACGAGCAGTACTTC
cdr3_aa: CASSQDDRTGVRNEQYF

v_call: TRBV28
d_call: TRBD1
clone_size: .
j_call: TRBJ1-1
cdr3_nt: TGTGCCAGCAGTTTTGACAGGGGGGGGACTGAAGCTTTCTTT
cdr3_aa: CASSFDRGGTEAFF

v_call: TRBV3-1/TRBV3-2
d_call: TRBD1
clone_size: .
j_call: TRBJ1-6
cdr3_nt: TGTGCCAGCAGCCAAGAGTTGGCAGGGGGCACCTATAATTCACCCCTCCACTTT
cdr3_aa: CASSQELAGGTYNSPLHF

v_call: TRBV19
d_call: .
clone_size: .
j_call: TRBJ2-3
cdr3_nt: TGTGCCAGTAGGCTGCGGGGGCCCTCTGGCACAGATACGCAGTATTTT
cdr3_aa: CASRLRGPSGTDTQYF

v_call: TRBV3-1/TRBV3-2
d_call: .
clone_size: .
j_call: TRBJ1-2
cdr3_nt: TGTGCCAGCAGCCTTGGCGGTAGTGTCAGGGGTGGGAACTATGGCTACACCTTC
cdr3_aa: CASSLGGSVRGGNYGYTF

v_call: TRBV7-2
d_call: .
clone_size: .
j_call: TRBJ2-7
cdr3_nt: TGTGCCAGCACCTACGGGGGTGGTAGTGGCTACGAGCAGTACTTC
cdr3_aa: CASTYGGGSGYEQYF

v_call: TRBV14
d_call: .
clone_size: .
j_call: TRBJ1-1
cdr3_nt: TGTGCCAGCAGCCAAGATGCAACAGGGCTCCTCAGAGGGAACACTGAAGCTTTCTTT
cdr3_aa: CASSQDATGLLRGNTEAFF

v_call: TRBV7-9
d_call: .
clone_size: .
j_call: TRBJ1-4
cdr3_nt: TGTGCCAGCAGCACCCTTTCCCGGGGGGCAGGAAATGAAAAACTGTTTTTT
cdr3_aa: CASSTLSRGAGNEKLFF

v_call: TRBV28
d_call: TRBD1
clone_size: few
j_call: TRBJ1-2
cdr3_nt: TGTGCCAGCAGTTTATGGGAGAGAGGGGGCCCTAACTATGGCTACACCTTC
cdr3_aa: CASSLWERGGPNYGYTF

v_call: TRBV28
d_call: .
clone_size: .
j_call: TRBJ1-1
cdr3_nt: TGTGCCAGCAGTTTATTCGGGGTTTCGAACACTGAAGCTTTCTTT
cdr3_aa: CASSLFGVSNTEAFF

v_call: TRBV7-8
d_call: TRBD2
clone_size: .
j_call: TRBJ2-3
cdr3_nt: TGTGCCAGCAGCTTACGACTAGCGGGGATCACAGATACGCAGTATTTT
cdr3_aa: CASSLRLAGITDTQYF

v_call: TRBV3-1/TRBV3-2
d_call: .
clone_size: few
j_call: TRBJ1-3
cdr3_nt: TGTGCCAGCAGCCAAGAAGCTCCCGGCACCATATATTTT
cdr3_aa: CASSQEAPGTIYF

v_call: TRBV3-1/TRBV3-2
d_call: .
clone_size: .
j_call: TRBJ2-7
cdr3_nt: TGTGCCAGCAGCCAAGATCTCTCGGGGAAAGGTCCCTACGAGCAGTACTTC
cdr3_aa: CASSQDLSGKGPYEQYF

v_call: TRBV2
d_call: .
clone_size: .
j_call: TRBJ2-5
cdr3_nt: TGTGCCACCTCAAATGGCCATCACTTC
cdr3_aa: CATSNGHHF

v_call: TRBV28
d_call: TRBD2
clone_size: .
j_call: TRBJ2-2
cdr3_nt: TGTGCCAGCAGTCCAGGGACTAGCGGTCGGGAGCTGTTTTTT
cdr3_aa: CASSPGTSGRELFF

v_call: TRBV7-9
d_call: TRBD1
clone_size: .
j_call: TRBJ2-1
cdr3_nt: TGTGCCAGCAGCTTAGGGGGGACAGGGGGCCTTGAGCAGTTCTTC
cdr3_aa: CASSLGGTGGLEQFF

v_call: TRBV5-4
d_call: TRBD2
clone_size: .
j_call: TRBJ2-5
cdr3_nt: TGTGCCAGCAGCTTGGAGCTAGCGGGGGGGCGGGAGACCCAGTACTTC
cdr3_aa: CASSLELAGGRETQYF

v_call: TRBV19
d_call: TRBD1
clone_size: once
j_call: TRBJ2-1
cdr3_nt: TGTGCCAGTAGCCGACAGGGTATCGGGAATGAGCAGTTCTTC
cdr3_aa: CASSRQGIGNEQFF

v_call: TRBV5-5
d_call: TRBD1
clone_size: few
j_call: TRBJ2-1
cdr3_nt: TGTGCCAGCAGCGGAGGGACAGGGGTCAATGAGCAGTTCTTC
cdr3_aa: CASSGGTGVNEQFF

v_call: TRBV6-2/TRBV6-3
d_call: .
clone_size: .
j_call: TRBJ1-3
cdr3_nt: TGTGCCAGCAGCCTGAGGGATCCTGGAAACACCATATATTTT
cdr3_aa: CASSLRDPGNTIYF